Following are 3 T cell receptor beta chains from one sample sequenced in a study of blood T cell repertoires in COVID-19. Produced via immunoSEQ multiplex PCR; TCRdb's table is partial and in-frame only. Of approximately 50,000 clones listed, approximately 87% are singletons. Sequencing input: peripheral blood. The receptor set was obtained from a man in his fifties or sixties with acute or convalescent COVID-19.

V gene TRBV5-4 combines with J gene TRBJ1-5; no clear D. Deletions cut 4 bases from V and 0 bases from J, with 8 bases between. The CDR3 length is 14 residues. Germline lookup yields CDR1 SGHNT and CDR2 YYREEE (reference sequence). The CDR3 bases are TGTGCCAGCAGCCTGGGAGGTAGCAATCAGCCCCAGCATTTT. It specifies CASSLGGSNQPQHF.

The chain recombines TRBV12-3 or TRBV12-4 with TRBJ2-1; possible D gene TRBD2, 5 bases. This CDR3 has 13 amino acids. V lost 4 bases and J 6 bases, leaving 10 bases between the germline ends. The CDR3 spells CASSSSGINEQFF. As DNA, the CDR3 is TGTGCCAGCAGTTCGTCCGGGATCAATGAGCAGTTCTTC.

The rearrangement links TRBV5-1 to TRBJ1-1; the D is unclear. Germline CDR1 SGHRS, CDR2 YFSETQ. This CDR3 is 17 amino acids long. V was pared by 1 base and J by 1 base, with 17 bases between. The CDR3: CASSLYFEGMGNTEAFF. DNA for the CDR3: TGCGCCAGCAGCTTGTATTTTGAGGGCATGGGGAACACTGAAGCTTTCTTT.